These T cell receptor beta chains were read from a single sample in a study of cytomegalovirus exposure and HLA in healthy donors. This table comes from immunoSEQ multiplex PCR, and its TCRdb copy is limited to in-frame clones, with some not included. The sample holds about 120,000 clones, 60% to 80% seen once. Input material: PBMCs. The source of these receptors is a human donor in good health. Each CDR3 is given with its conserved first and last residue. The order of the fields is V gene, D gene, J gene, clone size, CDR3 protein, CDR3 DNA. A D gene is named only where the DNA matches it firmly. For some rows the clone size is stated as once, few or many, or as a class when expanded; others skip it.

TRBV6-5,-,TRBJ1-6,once,CATRGWQADSPLHF,TGTGCCACCCGGGGATGGCAGGCGGATTCACCCCTCCACTTT
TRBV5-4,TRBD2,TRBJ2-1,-,CASSLRASGGVNEQFF,TGTGCCAGCAGCTTGCGGGCTAGCGGGGGGGTGAATGAGCAGTTCTTC
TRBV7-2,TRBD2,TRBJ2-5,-,CASSSTGTSSETQYF,TGTGCCAGCAGCTCCACCGGGACTAGTAGCGAGACCCAGTACTTC
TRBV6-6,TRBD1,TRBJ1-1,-,CASSSLQGRSNTEAFF,TGTGCCAGCAGTTCGTTACAGGGGCGATCGAACACTGAAGCTTTCTTT
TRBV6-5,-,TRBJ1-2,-,CASRSTRGTGYTF,TGTGCCAGCAGATCAACCAGGGGAACAGGATACACCTTC
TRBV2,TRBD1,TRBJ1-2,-,CASRPRQGPNYGYTF,TGTGCCAGCAGACCCAGACAGGGGCCTAACTATGGCTACACCTTC
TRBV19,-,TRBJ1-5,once,CASSIDNRRSGSQPQHF,TGTGCCAGTAGTATAGATAATCGCCGGTCCGGTAGTCAGCCCCAGCATTTT
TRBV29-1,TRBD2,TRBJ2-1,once,CSVSPSGATNEQFF,TGCAGCGTTAGTCCTAGCGGGGCTACCAATGAGCAGTTCTTC
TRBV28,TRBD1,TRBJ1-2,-,CASSSAGQGYGYTF,TGTGCCAGCAGTTCTGCGGGACAGGGCTATGGCTACACCTTC
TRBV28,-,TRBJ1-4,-,CASRVAGATNEKLFF,TGTGCCAGCAGGGTAGCGGGTGCAACTAATGAAAAACTGTTTTTT
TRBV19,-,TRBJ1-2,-,CASSISRNYGYTF,TGTGCCAGTAGTATATCCAGGAACTATGGCTACACCTTC
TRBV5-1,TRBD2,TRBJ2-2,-,CASSRLTSGRTGELFF,TGCGCCAGCAGCCGTCTCACTAGCGGGAGGACCGGGGAGCTGTTTTTT
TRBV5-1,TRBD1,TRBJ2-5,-,CASSQLIPGQGVGETQYF,TGCGCCAGCAGCCAACTGATTCCGGGACAGGGGGTCGGGGAGACCCAGTACTTC
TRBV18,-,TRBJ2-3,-,CASSLVPDTQYF,TGTGCCAGCTCACTAGTTCCAGATACGCAGTATTTT
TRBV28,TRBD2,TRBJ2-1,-,CASTTSGRLNEQFF,TGTGCCAGCACGACTAGCGGGAGGTTGAATGAGCAGTTCTTC
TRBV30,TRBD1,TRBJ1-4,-,CAGTDRPRVEKLFF,TGTGCCGGAACGGACAGGCCACGAGTCGAAAAACTGTTTTTT
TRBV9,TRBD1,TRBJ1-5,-,CASSAGQGLSNQPQHF,TGTGCCAGCAGCGCCGGACAGGGGCTAAGCAATCAGCCCCAGCATTTT
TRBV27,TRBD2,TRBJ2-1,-,CASREESGRVYNEQFF,TGTGCCAGCAGAGAGGAGAGCGGGAGGGTCTACAATGAGCAGTTCTTC
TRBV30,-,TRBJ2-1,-,CAWEGGGNEQFF,TGTGCCTGGGAGGGGGGAGGGAATGAGCAGTTCTTC
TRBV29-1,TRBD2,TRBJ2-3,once,CSVAVGRGGDTQYF,TGCAGCGTTGCAGTAGGGCGGGGGGGGGATACGCAGTATTTT
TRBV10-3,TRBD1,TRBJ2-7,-,CAISPGQGHEQYF,TGTGCCATCAGCCCGGGACAGGGCCACGAGCAGTACTTC
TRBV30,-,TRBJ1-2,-,CAWSPGGEGYGYTF,TGTGCCTGGAGCCCGGGAGGGGAGGGGTATGGCTACACCTTC
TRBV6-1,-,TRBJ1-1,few,CASSIVTEAFF,TGTGCCAGCAGTATAGTCACTGAAGCTTTCTTT
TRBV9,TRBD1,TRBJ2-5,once,CASSLSPGTEETQYF,TGTGCCAGCAGCCTATCACCCGGGACAGAAGAGACCCAGTACTTC
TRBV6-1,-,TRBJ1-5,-,CASSIQGRSNQPQHF,TGTGCCAGCAGTATACAGGGTCGGAGCAATCAGCCCCAGCATTTT
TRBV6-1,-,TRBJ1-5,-,CASRAQGYSRQPQHF,TGTGCCAGCAGGGCACAGGGCTATAGTCGCCAGCCCCAGCATTTT
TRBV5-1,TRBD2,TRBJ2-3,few,CASSLLTSDADTQYF,TGCGCCAGCAGCTTGCTGACTAGCGATGCAGATACGCAGTATTTT
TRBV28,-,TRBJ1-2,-,CASSWGVGYTF,TGTGCCAGCAGTTGGGGAGTTGGCTACACCTTC
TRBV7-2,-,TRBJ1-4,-,CASSSGTQGEKLFF,TGTGCCAGCAGCTCCGGGACTCAGGGTGAAAAACTGTTTTTT
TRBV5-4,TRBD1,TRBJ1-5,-,CASSPGTASGQPQHF,TGTGCCAGCAGTCCAGGGACAGCCTCGGGTCAGCCCCAGCATTTT
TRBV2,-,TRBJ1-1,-,CASRDRGGNTEAFF,TGTGCCAGCAGGGACCGAGGGGGGAACACTGAAGCTTTCTTT